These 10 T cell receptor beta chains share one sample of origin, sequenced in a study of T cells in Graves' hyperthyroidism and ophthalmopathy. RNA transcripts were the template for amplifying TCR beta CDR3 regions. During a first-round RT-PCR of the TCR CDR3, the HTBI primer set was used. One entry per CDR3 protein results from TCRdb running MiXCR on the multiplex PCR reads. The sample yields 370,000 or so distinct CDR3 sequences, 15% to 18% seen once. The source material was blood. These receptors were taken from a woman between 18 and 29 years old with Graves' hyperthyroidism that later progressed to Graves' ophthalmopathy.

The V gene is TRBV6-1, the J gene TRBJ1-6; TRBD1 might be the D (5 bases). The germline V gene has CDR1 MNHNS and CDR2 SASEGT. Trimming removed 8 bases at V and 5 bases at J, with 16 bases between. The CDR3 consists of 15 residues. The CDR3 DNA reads TGTGCCAGCGGCGGGCAGGGCAAGGATAATTCACCCCTCCACTTT. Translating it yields CASGGQGKDNSPLHF.

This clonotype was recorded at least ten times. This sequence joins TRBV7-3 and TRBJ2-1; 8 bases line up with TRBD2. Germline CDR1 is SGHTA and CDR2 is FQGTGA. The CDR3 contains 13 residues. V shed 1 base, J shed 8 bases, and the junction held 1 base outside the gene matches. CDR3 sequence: CASSLKLADEQFF. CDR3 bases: TGTGCCAGCAGCTTAAAACTAGCGGATGAGCAGTTCTTC.

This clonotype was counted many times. The CDR3 protein is CAISESQAGYYNEQFF. CDR3 coding DNA: TGTGCCATCAGTGAGTCCCAAGCGGGATACTACAATGAGCAGTTCTTC. V is TRBV10-3 and J is TRBJ2-1, with 7 bases lining up with TRBD2. The CDR3 spans 16 residues. Germline V gives CDR1 ENHRY, CDR2 SYGVKD. The V and J ends lost 0 bases and 3 bases, in that order; junction bases with no gene match: 5.

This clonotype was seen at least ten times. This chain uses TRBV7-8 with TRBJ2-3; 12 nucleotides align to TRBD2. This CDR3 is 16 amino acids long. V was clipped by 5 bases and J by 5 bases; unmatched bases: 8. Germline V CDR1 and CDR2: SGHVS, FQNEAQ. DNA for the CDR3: TGTGCCAGCAGCCTGAGACTAGCGGGAGACAGAGATACGCAGTATTTT. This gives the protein CASSLRLAGDRDTQYF.

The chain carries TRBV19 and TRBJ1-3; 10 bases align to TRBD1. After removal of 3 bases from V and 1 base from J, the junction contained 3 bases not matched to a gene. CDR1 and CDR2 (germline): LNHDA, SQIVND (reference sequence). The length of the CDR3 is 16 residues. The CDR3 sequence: CASSIRQGASGNTIYF. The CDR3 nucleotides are TGTGCCAGTAGTATCCGACAGGGGGCTTCTGGAAACACCATATATTTT.

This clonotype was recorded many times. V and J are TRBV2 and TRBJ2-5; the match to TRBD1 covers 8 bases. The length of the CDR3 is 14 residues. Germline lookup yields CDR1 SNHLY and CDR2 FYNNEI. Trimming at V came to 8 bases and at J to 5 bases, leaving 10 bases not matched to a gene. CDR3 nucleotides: TGTGCCAGCGGTTCAGGGGGCGCAGGGGAGACCCAGTACTTC. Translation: CASGSGGAGETQYF. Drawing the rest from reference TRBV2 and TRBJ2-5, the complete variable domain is EPEVTQTPSHQVTQMGQEVILRCVPISNHLYFYWYRQILGQKVEFLVSFYNNEISEKSEIFDDQFSVERPDGSNFTLKIRSTKLEDSAMYFCASGSGGAGETQYFGPGTRLLVL.

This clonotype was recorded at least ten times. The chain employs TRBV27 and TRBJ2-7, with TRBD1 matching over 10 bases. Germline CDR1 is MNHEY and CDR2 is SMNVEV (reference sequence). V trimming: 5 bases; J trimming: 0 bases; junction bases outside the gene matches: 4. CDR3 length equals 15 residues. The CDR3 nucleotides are TGTGCCAGCAGTCTCGGACAGGGGGGCTCCTACGAGCAGTACTTC. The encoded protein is CASSLGQGGSYEQYF.

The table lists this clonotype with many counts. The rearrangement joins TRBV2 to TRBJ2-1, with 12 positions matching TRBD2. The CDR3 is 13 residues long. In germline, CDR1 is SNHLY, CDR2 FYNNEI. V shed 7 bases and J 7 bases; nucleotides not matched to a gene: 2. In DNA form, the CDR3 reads TGTGCCAGCATACTAGCGGGAGGTAATGAGCAGTTCTTC. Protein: CASILAGGNEQFF.

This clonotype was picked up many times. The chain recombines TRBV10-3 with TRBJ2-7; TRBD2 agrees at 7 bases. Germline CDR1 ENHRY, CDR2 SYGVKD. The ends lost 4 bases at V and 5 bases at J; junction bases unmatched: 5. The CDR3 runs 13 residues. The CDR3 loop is CAISVNGGNEQYF. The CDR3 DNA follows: TGTGCCATCAGTGTTAACGGGGGGAACGAGCAGTACTTC.

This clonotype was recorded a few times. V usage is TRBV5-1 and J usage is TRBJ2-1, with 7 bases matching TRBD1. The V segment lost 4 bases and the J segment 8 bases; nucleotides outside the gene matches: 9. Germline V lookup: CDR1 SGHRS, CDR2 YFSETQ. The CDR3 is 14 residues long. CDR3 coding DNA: TGCGCCAGCAGCACACGTCTAGGGGGCGATGAGCAGTTCTTC. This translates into CASSTRLGGDEQFF. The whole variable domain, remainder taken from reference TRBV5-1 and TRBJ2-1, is KAGVTQTPRYLIKTRGQQVTLSCSPISGHRSVSWYQQTPGQGLQFLFEYFSETQRNKGNFPGRFSGRQFSNSRSEMNVSTLELGDSALYLCASSTRLGGDEQFFGPGTRLTVL.